This T cell receptor beta chain was obtained from a study of blood T cell repertoires in COVID-19. In the study overall: The study drew acute and convalescent COVID-19 samples from the United States, Italy and Spain. Nucleic acid was either cDNA or gDNA, and it came from T cells, B-cell-depleted T cells, or PBMCs.

V shed 1 base, J shed 0 bases, and the junction held 6 bases outside the gene matches. The CDR3 contains 16 residues. Germline CDR1 and CDR2: SGHRS and YFSETQ. Authors' analysis steps: By means of reference gene primer amplification, nucleated cell counts were estimated. Sequencing was performed with immunoSEQ multiplex PCR; in TCRdb, only in-frame clones are kept and a portion is missing. V, J and clone size reflect that table, while D and trimming were determined from the DNA. The sample contains fewer than 300,000 clones, roughly 80% of which appear only once. The J gene is TRBJ2-7, the V gene TRBV5-1, with 8 bases lining up with TRBD1. The source of this sequence is a human donor with COVID-19, enrolled during active disease. The donor label of this sample is uncertain. Sequenced material: peripheral blood. The CDR3, as DNA: TGCGCCAGCAGCTTGTCGGGACAGGTGCTCTCCTACGAGCAGTACTTC. The encoded protein is CASSLSGQVLSYEQYF.